This TCR beta chain was profiled in a study of regulatory T cells in long-lasting Graves disease (dated by TCRdb to 2020 to 2023). Context from the whole study: To count as having persistent Graves' disease, a patient had to have received antithyroid drug treatment for over 5 years with TSH receptor autoantibodies remaining persistently positive. Persistent Graves' disease patients were compared with newly diagnosed Graves' disease patients by peripheral blood TCR sequencing and RNA sequencing. The study was registered as a clinical trial and conducted in China. A total of around 35 samples underwent TCR sequencing, from 13 patients with persistent Graves' disease and 20 or so patients with newly diagnosed Graves' disease. Persistent Graves' disease patients in the clinical cohort had taken antithyroid drugs for 9 to 11 years on average. General conclusions and limits of the study: Persistent disease showed preferential use of TRBV28, TRBJ1-2 and TRBJ2-5, whereas newly diagnosed disease favored TRBV20-1 and TRBJ2-1. Sequencing and analysis were limited to the TCR beta chain. The study examined only peripheral blood because the primary lesion, thyroid tissue, could not be accessed. Persistent Graves' disease patients showed lower TCR Shannon entropy and fewer highly expanded clones than newly diagnosed patients, suggesting clonal expansion. A larger number of public clonotypes was shared among persistent patients (more than 2,500) than among newly diagnosed patients (approximately 930). The small sample size was acknowledged by the authors as a limitation that may reduce accuracy.

This clonotype was seen a handful of times. Its cognate antigen has yet to be identified. One base away there is no much larger clone; base qualities are not given. The germline V gene supplies CDR1 SGHAT and CDR2 FQNNGV. V lost 4 bases and J lost 0 bases; the stretch between them is 18 bases long. The CDR3 measures 17 amino acids from cysteine to phenylalanine. Only CDR3 DNA remains: 51 bases, in frame from the first base. Library creation used multiplex PCR. The run used an Illumina HiSeq 4000. CDR3 regions were amplified by Arm-PCR with iRepertoire HTBI primers to construct TCR beta libraries. Before sequencing, the PCR products went through gel purification. In the original analysis: Gene usage analysis of CDR3 amino acid clonotypes used the 50 to 70 TRBV and approximately 13 TRBJ segments found across samples. Filtered high-quality paired reads were merged into contigs using COPE and FqMerger. BLAST was used to align contigs to IMGT TRBV, TRBD and TRBJ reference genes, with CDR3 defined following IMGT. Highly expanded clones were defined as clonotypes with a frequency above 0.1%. Repertoire diversity was measured by Shannon entropy, and V-J evenness by the Gini coefficient. A clonotype found in more than one individual was treated as public. The public reads were run again by TCRdb, first through fastp at Q25 and then through MiXCR, and only productive beta chains were kept. Duplicate CDR3 protein sequences are folded into a single record with the most common DNA and genes. TCRdb's processing, not the study's, gives the V and J calls here. The sample contains 700,000 or so distinct CDR3 sequences, 25% to 35% of them found a single time. The ten biggest clones cover roughly 40% of the sample.

Read against the paper, the sample's time point label means: persistent/refractory GD, antithyroid drugs over 5 years with positive TRAb. RNA was extracted from PBMCs in TRIzol for both TCR sequencing and RNA sequencing. The diagnosis of Graves' disease was made according to American Thyroid Association guidelines. The patients came from an endocrinology department in Xi'an, China. From each patient, about 8.9 milliliters of peripheral blood was collected into an EDTA anticoagulant tube. PBMCs were isolated by Ficoll Paque Plus density gradient separation without further T cell sorting. RNA quality was checked with an Agilent 2100 Bioanalyzer and agarose gel, and concentration with a NanoDrop 2000.

This TCR derives from a female donor with Graves disease. The chain uses TRBV11-2 and TRBJ1-1; TRBD1 is a weak D gene call, 6 bases matching. Sequenced material: peripheral blood mononuclear cells (PBMCs), taken when the disease was refractory, from a patient treated with antithyroid drugs. This receptor has the CDR3 CASSYLGGPRLNTEAFF. At the DNA level, the sequence is TGTGCCAGCAGCTACCTGGGGGGGCCCCGGTTGAACACTGAAGCTTTCTTT.